Each of the 16 T cell receptor beta chains below was sequenced from the same sample in a study of T-cell memory formation after mild COVID-19. TCRdb re-derived calls from the 5' RACE reads in MiXCR, one entry per CDR3 protein. The profile covers approximately 350,000 distinct CDR3 sequences, with over 10% appearing a single time and 20% to 25% taken by the ten largest. The sequenced sample consisted of PBMCs or a T cell subset sorted from them (not recorded which). The receptor set was obtained from a man aged 18-30 years who had mild COVID-19 (a few samples of this study predate the infection). Cell type and time point are not known.

In its sample, this clonotype was seen a few times. This chain connects TRBV20-1 to TRBJ2-1, with TRBD2 identical over 9 bases. Per germline, CDR1 DFQATT and CDR2 SNEGSKA (reference sequence). V lost 6 bases to trimming and J lost 7 bases; unmatched junction nucleotides: 16. This CDR3 is built from 16 residues. CDR3 in amino acids: CSAQPTYRGGGNEQFF. Here the CDR3 DNA reads TGCAGTGCCCAACCCACCTACCGCGGGGGGGGTAATGAGCAGTTCTTC.

This clonotype was counted only a few times. The chain is built from TRBV20-1 and TRBJ1-2, with TRBD1 matching 9 bases. CDR1 DFQATT and CDR2 SNEGSKA come from the germline V gene (reference sequence). The CDR3 totals 15 residues. The junction had 13 bases not matched to a gene; V was cut back by 6 bases and J by 5 bases. The CDR3 reads CSASTGGGQAYGYTF. CDR3 nucleotides: TGCAGTGCGTCGACAGGGGGGGGGCAAGCTTATGGCTACACCTTC.

The chain couples TRBV29-1 to TRBJ1-6; the match to TRBD1 covers 7 bases. V shed 7 bases and J 5 bases; nucleotides not matched to a gene: 8. The CDR3 has 14 residues. Looked up from germline, CDR1 is SQVTM and CDR2 is ANQGSEA. The CDR3 spells CSARQGYHNSPLHF. The CDR3 DNA reads TGCAGCGCCCGACAGGGTTACCATAATTCACCCCTCCACTTT.

This clonotype was recorded at least ten times. The chain carries TRBV5-5 and TRBJ1-5; D is unclear. Germline V gene lookup returns CDR1 SGHKS and CDR2 YYEKEE (reference sequence). V lost 1 base and J 1 base, leaving 3 bases between the germline ends. This CDR3 has 13 amino acids. CDR3 protein: CASSLMSNQPQHF. CDR3 nucleotides: TGTGCCAGCAGCTTGATGAGCAATCAGCCCCAGCATTTT.

This chain connects TRBV12-3 or TRBV12-4 to TRBJ1-2; 8 bases line up with TRBD1. This CDR3 region has 20 residues. J was trimmed by 5 bases and V by 5 bases; bases with no gene match: 25. The chain's CDR3 is CASSPIRQGIAVGVIYGYTF. As DNA, the CDR3 is TGTGCCAGCAGTCCTATAAGACAGGGGATCGCTGTGGGGGTTATATATGGCTACACCTTC.

V is TRBV6-5 and J is TRBJ1-2; D perhaps matches TRBD1 (5 bases). Trimming stripped 2 bases from V and 0 bases from J, with 16 bases between. The CDR3 spans 17 residues. The germline V gene encodes CDR1 MNHEY and CDR2 SVGAGI. The CDR3, as DNA: TGTGCCAGCAGTTACGTCCTTCCTCAGGGACCTAACTATGGCTACACCTTC. Residues: CASSYVLPQGPNYGYTF.

This clonotype appeared a few times. The CDR3 bases are TGTGCCAGCCAACGGGACAGGGGTAAACAAGAGACCCAGTACTTC. Its protein is CASQRDRGKQETQYF. The chain links TRBV6-9 to TRBJ2-5; TRBD1 agrees at 10 bases. CDR1 is MNHGY and CDR2 is SVAAGI in the germline V gene. The CDR3 loop spans 15 amino acids. V dropped 8 bases and J dropped 2; count of bases not matched to a gene: 8.

The J gene is TRBJ1-1, the V gene TRBV12-3 or TRBV12-4, with TRBD1 identical over 8 bases. V lost 3 bases and J lost 5; bases outside the gene matches: 5. The CDR3 sequence is 14 residues long. The CDR3 here is CASSFTGGITEAFF. The CDR3, as DNA: TGTGCCAGCAGTTTTACAGGGGGGATAACTGAAGCTTTCTTT.

This clonotype has at least ten counts. The rearrangement uses TRBV5-1 and TRBJ2-1, with TRBD2 matching over 14 bases. V lost 6 bases and J lost 4; bases outside the gene matches: 6. There are 16 residues in the CDR3. Germline values: CDR1 SGHRS, CDR2 YFSETQ. CDR3 protein: CASTGTSGGQYNEQFF. In DNA form, the CDR3 reads TGCGCCAGCACCGGGACTAGCGGGGGCCAGTACAATGAGCAGTTCTTC.

The gene calls are TRBV7-2 and TRBJ2-4, with D tentatively TRBD2 (6 bases). CDR1 and CDR2 (germline): SGHTA, FQGNSA. The V end was cut by 5 bases, the J end by 1 base, with 15 bases between. The CDR3 consists of 16 residues. CDR3 DNA: TGTGCCAGCAGCGGCGGGACTGCCTCCGCCAAAAACATTCAGTACTTC. Translated, it gives CASSGGTASAKNIQYF.

This clonotype was recorded a few times. The gene calls are TRBV7-2 and TRBJ2-1, with D tentatively TRBD2 (5 bases). CDR3 length: 14 residues. The germline V gene has CDR1 SGHTA and CDR2 FQGNSA. V dropped 2 bases and J dropped 6 bases, with 11 bases sitting between them. CDR3 DNA: TGTGCCAGCAGCTTAATAGCTCGGGGCAATGAGCAGTTCTTC. Translating it yields CASSLIARGNEQFF. The full variable domain, its missing parts supplied by reference TRBV7-2 and TRBJ2-1, is GAGVSQSPSNKVTEKGKDVELRCDPISGHTALYWYRQSLGQGLEFLIYFQGNSAPDKSGLPSDRFSAERTGGSVSTLTIQRTQQEDSAVYLCASSLIARGNEQFFGPGTRLTVL.

This clonotype was detected only a few times. This sequence joins TRBV27 and TRBJ2-1, with 11 bases matching TRBD2. J was trimmed by 6 bases and V by 5 bases; bases with no gene match: 9. This CDR3 is built from 16 residues. From germline, CDR1 is MNHEY and CDR2 SMNVEV (reference sequence). CDR3 coding DNA: TGTGCCAGCAGTCAGATTTCTAGCGGGGGGACCAATGAGCAGTTCTTC. It is translated as CASSQISSGGTNEQFF.

This clonotype was seen a handful of times. The rearrangement links TRBV4-3 to TRBJ2-5, with D possibly being TRBD2 (7 bases). With 0 bases removed from V and 6 bases from J, the gap between germline ends came to 11 bases. This CDR3 contains 14 residues. The V gene's germline CDR1 is LGHNA and CDR2 YSLEER. The CDR3 protein is CASSQEGGGKTQYF. The CDR3 DNA is TGCGCCAGCAGCCAAGAGGGGGGGGGCAAGACCCAGTACTTC.

CDR3 coding DNA: TGTGCCAGCAGCCACCAGCGGGGGGCTCTCTCCTACGAGCAGTACTTC. Translated, it gives CASSHQRGALSYEQYF. V and J are TRBV3-1 and TRBJ2-7; 9 bases line up with TRBD2. CDR1 is LGHDT and CDR2 is YNNKEL in the germline V gene (reference sequence). Trimming took 3 bases from V and 0 from J; bases not matched to a gene: 6. This CDR3 contains 16 residues.

The V gene is TRBV7-9, the J gene TRBJ1-2; tentative D call: TRBD1 (5 bases). This CDR3 region has 11 residues. Between the trimmed V and J ends, which lost 5 bases and 12 bases, there was a span of 13 bases. Germline-derived CDR1 and CDR2 are SEHNR and FQNEAQ (reference sequence). CDR3 sequence: CASSQLREHTF. The DNA of the CDR3 is TGTGCCAGCAGCCAGCTCAGGGAACACACCTTC.

The sample holds a few counts of this clonotype. The chain uses TRBV24-1 and TRBJ1-5, with a possible D match to TRBD1 (5 bases). The germline V and J ends were trimmed by 2 bases and 5 bases, with 9 bases remaining between them. The CDR3 consists of 14 residues. Germline CDR1 reads KGHDR; CDR2 reads SFDVKD. This chain's CDR3 is CATSDSGWDQPQHF. CDR3 DNA: TGTGCCACCAGTGATTCAGGGTGGGATCAGCCCCAGCATTTT.